This T cell receptor (beta chain) derives from a study of PD-L1 blockade in urothelial cancer. Documented time point: peripheral blood 6 weeks after treatment start. The CDR3 runs 12 residues. The V end was cut by 5 bases, the J end by 7 bases, with 6 bases between. CDR1 and CDR2 from the germline V gene are MNHEY and SVGAGI. TCRdb's copy holds only in-frame clones and misses some; the assay was immunoSEQ multiplex PCR. The sample holds some 31,000 clones, roughly 80% seen once. This receptor was identified in a man aged 70-80 years with urothelial cancer. V and J are TRBV6-5 and TRBJ1-6; D is possibly TRBD1 (6 bases). Sequences were derived from PBMCs, sampled around atezolizumab (anti-PD-L1) treatment. The CDR3 loop is CASSTGNSPLHF. The DNA for the CDR3 is TGTGCCAGCAGTACAGGGAATTCACCCCTCCACTTT.